These 10 T cell receptor beta chains came from one sample sequenced in a study of human T cells and chemical hapten exposure. TCRdb used MiXCR to reprocess the RACE reads, holding one entry per CDR3 protein. The profile shows some 200,000 distinct CDR3 sequences, under 25% of them singletons. The time point is: patch test 1, 2 weeks after DPC sensitization. Treatment defined: therapeutic diphenylcyclopropenone sensitization with weekly scalp DPC. The sample was whole blood, taken in connection with sensitization to the hapten diphenylcyclopropenone (DPC). The receptors derive from a woman aged 50 to 60 with alopecia areata. Some clones in this sample may be carry-over from other donors' samples.

J is TRBJ1-1 and V is TRBV10-3, with no clear D. Germline-derived CDR1 and CDR2 are ENHRY and SYGVKD. The CDR3 consists of 14 residues. Between the trimmed V and J ends, which lost 0 bases and 7 bases, there was a span of 12 bases. The CDR3 protein is CAISESTDSGEAFF. Written as DNA, the CDR3 is TGTGCCATCAGTGAGTCAACCGATTCAGGTGAAGCTTTCTTT.

This clonotype was detected ten times or more. J is TRBJ1-1 and V is TRBV29-1; D gene unclear. Germline-derived CDR1 and CDR2 are SQVTM and ANQGSEA. The CDR3 is 13 residues long. Trimming took 4 bases from V and 0 from J, leaving 9 bases between them. The CDR3 DNA reads TGCAGCGTTGGGGCAGCGATGAACACTGAAGCTTTCTTT. Amino acids: CSVGAAMNTEAFF.

Concerning this clonotype: The junction does not match germline at one end; this may be a read error. The chain has TRBV20-1 and TRBJ2-1, with 9 nucleotides matching TRBD2. This CDR3 contains 15 residues. The germline CDR1 and CDR2 sequences are DFQATT and SNEGSKA (reference sequence). CDR3 sequence reads: CSTRREGSSDFEQFF. In DNA form, the CDR3 reads TGCAGTACTAGGCGGGAGGGAAGTTCGGATTTTGAGCAGTTCTTC.

In this sample, this clonotype turned up a few times. V is TRBV25-1 and J is TRBJ1-3, with D perhaps matching TRBD1 (6 bases). Trimming took 2 bases from V and 0 from J, leaving 17 bases between them. Germline-derived CDR1 and CDR2 are MGHDK and SYGVNS. The CDR3 runs 18 residues. As DNA, the CDR3 is TGTGCCAGCAGTGAACCCTTTACAGGGCCTCTCTCTGGAAACACCATATATTTT. Its protein product is CASSEPFTGPLSGNTIYF.

This clonotype has just a few counts. The chain employs TRBV6-6 and TRBJ2-3; 10 bases fit TRBD2. The CDR3 is 18 residues long. CDR1 is MNHNY and CDR2 is SVGAGI in the germline V gene (reference sequence). With 3 bases clipped from V and 4 bases from J, the junction kept 13 bases outside the gene matches. The CDR3 region has the DNA TGTGCCAGCAGTTATGGGCACAAAGCTAGCGGGGGTGCAGATACGCAGTATTTT. This translates into CASSYGHKASGGADTQYF.

The chain couples TRBV10-3 to TRBJ2-3; maybe TRBD1 (6 bases). Per germline, CDR1 ENHRY and CDR2 SYGVKD. V lost 7 bases, J lost 1 base, and 12 bases lay in between. The CDR3 is made up of 14 amino acids. CDR3 loop: CAINRDTGTDTQYF. Written as DNA, the CDR3 is TGTGCCATCAACCGGGACACTGGCACAGATACGCAGTATTTT.

In its sample, this clonotype was seen a few times. V gene TRBV5-1 combines with J gene TRBJ2-7, with D possibly TRBD1 on 5 matching bases. V was pared by 0 bases and J by 1 base, with 8 bases between. CDR1 SGHRS and CDR2 YFSETQ come from the germline V gene. This CDR3 region has 14 residues. The CDR3 spells CASSLADSSYEQYF. The DNA for the CDR3 is TGCGCCAGCAGCTTGGCCGACAGTTCCTACGAGCAGTACTTC.

The table lists this clonotype with a few counts. CDR3 coding DNA: TGTGCCAGCAGTTTTAGTGACAGGGGTGATACGCAGTATTTT. It codes for CASSFSDRGDTQYF. V is TRBV28 and J is TRBJ2-3; 8 bases fit TRBD1. The CDR3 spans 14 residues. The J segment lost 6 bases and the V segment lost 3 bases, leaving 5 bases of the junction unmatched. CDR1 is MDHEN, CDR2 SYDVKM, per germline.

This clonotype was seen a few times. Here the CDR3 DNA reads TGTGCCAGCAGTTTATCAGGGGCAACCCTCTATGGCTACACCTTC. This gives the protein CASSLSGATLYGYTF. The V gene is TRBV27, the J gene TRBJ1-2, with a possible D match to TRBD1 (5 bases). CDR3 size: 15 residues. CDR1 and CDR2 from the germline V gene are MNHEY and SMNVEV (reference sequence). Trimming stripped 0 bases from V and 4 bases from J, with 12 bases between.

The CDR3 sequence: CASSQAPPRLCSGSSTDTQYF. The DNA of the CDR3 is TGCGCCAGCAGTCAAGCGCCCCCCCGGTTGTGTAGCGGGAGTAGCACAGATACGCAGTATTTT. The rearrangement uses TRBV23-1 and TRBJ2-3; TRBD2 matches at 9 bases. TRBV23-1 is marked as an open reading frame, function uncertain. V was clipped by 2 bases and J by 0 bases; unmatched bases: 18. This CDR3 region has 21 residues.